The T cell receptor (beta chain) under discussion was sequenced for a study of blood T cell repertoires in COVID-19. For the study at large: The United States, Italy and Spain were the sources of the acute and convalescent COVID-19 samples.

Per the study methods: Estimation of nucleated cell counts was performed using reference gene primer amplification. Sequencing used immunoSEQ multiplex PCR; TCRdb keeps in-frame clones, though not all of them. That table furnishes V, J and clone size, whereas the DNA furnished D and trimming. The profile shows roughly 200,000 clones, 75% to 85% of them singletons. Seattle patient enrollment occurred during active infection, with longitudinal follow-up thereafter. The TCR was taken from a woman in her thirties or forties with COVID-19, enrolled during active disease. Sequencing was done on a sample of peripheral blood.

The CDR3 region has the DNA TGTGCCAGCAGCTTACGTCGGGATCAGCCCCAGCATTTT. Translating it yields CASSLRRDQPQHF. V usage is TRBV7-2 and J usage is TRBJ1-5; D is unresolved. The germline gives CDR1 SGHTA, CDR2 FQGNSA. V was trimmed by 2 bases and J by 5 bases, leaving 7 bases between them. The CDR3 runs to 13 residues.